Listed here is a single TCR beta chain. The assay was immunoSEQ multiplex PCR, and TCRdb's table has in-frame clones only and misses some. Of tens of thousands of clones listed, approximately 84% are singletons. The sample originates from a study of T cell clones after liver transplantation. Study in general: TCRbeta sequencing after a pre-transplant mixed lymphocyte reaction identified graft-donor-reactive clones, later tracked in post-transplant blood.

This CDR3 is 14 amino acids long. Looked up from germline, CDR1 is SGHVS and CDR2 is FQNEAQ. V lost 5 bases, J lost 8 bases, and 18 bases lay in between. The sequences come from CD4+ T cells from blood, collected before liver transplant. This chain links TRBV7-8 with TRBJ1-1, with unresolved D. This receptor was obtained from a human donor who received a liver transplant. The CDR3 DNA sequence: TGTGCCAGCAGCGCCGTCGGGGTGTCCTCCGAAGCTTTCTTT. Its translation is CASSAVGVSSEAFF.